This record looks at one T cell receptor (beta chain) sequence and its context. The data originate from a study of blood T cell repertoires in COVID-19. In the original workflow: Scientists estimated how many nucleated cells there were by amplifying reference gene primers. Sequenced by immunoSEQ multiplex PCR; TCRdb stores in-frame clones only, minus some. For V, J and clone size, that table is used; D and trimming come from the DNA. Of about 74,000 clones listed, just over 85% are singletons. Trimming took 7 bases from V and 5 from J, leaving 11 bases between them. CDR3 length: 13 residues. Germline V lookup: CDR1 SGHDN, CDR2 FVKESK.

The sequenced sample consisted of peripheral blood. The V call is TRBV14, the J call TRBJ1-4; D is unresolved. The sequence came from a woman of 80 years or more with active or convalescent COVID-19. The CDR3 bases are TGTGCCAGCAACCGGGTCGGGAATGAAAAACTGTTTTTT. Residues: CASNRVGNEKLFF.